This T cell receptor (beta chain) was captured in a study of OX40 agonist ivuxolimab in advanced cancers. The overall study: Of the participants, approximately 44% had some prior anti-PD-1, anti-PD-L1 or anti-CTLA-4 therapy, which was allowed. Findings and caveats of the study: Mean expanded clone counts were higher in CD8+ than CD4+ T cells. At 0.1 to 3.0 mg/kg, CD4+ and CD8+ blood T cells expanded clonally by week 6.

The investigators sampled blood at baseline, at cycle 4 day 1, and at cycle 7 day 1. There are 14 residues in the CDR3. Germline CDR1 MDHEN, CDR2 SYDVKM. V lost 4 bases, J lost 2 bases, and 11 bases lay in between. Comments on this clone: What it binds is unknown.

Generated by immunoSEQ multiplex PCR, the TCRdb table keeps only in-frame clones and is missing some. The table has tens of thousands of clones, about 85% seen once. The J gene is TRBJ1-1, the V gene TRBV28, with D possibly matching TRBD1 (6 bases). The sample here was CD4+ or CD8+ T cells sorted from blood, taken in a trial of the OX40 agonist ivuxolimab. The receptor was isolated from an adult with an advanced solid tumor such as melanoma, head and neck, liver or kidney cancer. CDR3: CASSSGDLNTEAFF. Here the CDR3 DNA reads TGTGCCAGCAGTTCAGGGGACCTTAACACTGAAGCTTTCTTT.